Following are 17 T cell receptor beta chains from one sample sequenced in a study of cytomegalovirus exposure and HLA in healthy donors. PCR employed 60 Vbeta and 13 Jbeta primers. Generated by immunoSEQ multiplex PCR, the TCRdb table keeps only in-frame clones and is missing some. The sample table includes 140,000 or so clones. Sequenced: PBMCs. The receptors stem from a male donor in good health and CMV-seronegative.

The V call is TRBV7-2, the J call TRBJ2-7; D is perhaps TRBD2 (6 bases). Germline CDR1 and CDR2: SGHTA and FQGNSA. This CDR3 contains 14 residues. The V and J ends lost 0 bases and 4 bases respectively, with 10 bases between them. The CDR3 DNA reads as TGTGCCAGCAGCTTAGCGGGACTGTCTTACGAGCAGTACTTC. This sequence encodes CASSLAGLSYEQYF.

V gene TRBV27 combines with J gene TRBJ1-1; D remains ambiguous. CDR3 size: 15 residues. V gave up 5 bases and J gave up 1 base, with 14 bases separating them. CDR1 MNHEY and CDR2 SMNVEV come from the germline V gene (reference sequence). As DNA, the CDR3 is TGTGCCAGCAGTCACCTAATGGCGGCGAACACTGAAGCTTTCTTT. Amino acid sequence: CASSHLMAANTEAFF.

V usage is TRBV30 and J usage is TRBJ2-7; D unclear. CDR1 and CDR2 (germline): GTSNPN, SVGIG (reference sequence). Trimming stripped 4 bases from V and 3 bases from J, with 10 bases between. This CDR3 region has 12 residues. The CDR3 DNA reads TGTGCCTGGACAACCTCGGGCTACGAGCAGTACTTC. Its protein product is CAWTTSGYEQYF.

This chain joins TRBV9 and TRBJ2-2; D remains unclear. Germline-derived CDR1 and CDR2 are SGDLS and YYNGEE. CDR3 length: 15 residues. V was cut by 1 base and J by 4 bases, with 11 bases left in between. Here the CDR3 reads CASSVYARVTGELFF. CDR3 in DNA: TGTGCCAGCAGCGTATATGCTCGAGTCACCGGGGAGCTGTTTTTT.

The V and J genes are TRBV29-1 and TRBJ2-1; 12 bases match TRBD1. V trimming: 4 bases; J trimming: 5 bases; junction bases outside the gene matches: 6. CDR3 size: 15 residues. Germline V lookup: CDR1 SQVTM, CDR2 ANQGSEA. In nucleotides, the CDR3 is TGCAGCGTTGGTTCGGGGACAGGGGGCGACAATGAGCAGTTCTTC. Amino acids: CSVGSGTGGDNEQFF.

CDR3 loop: CASKAGNVNEQYF. The DNA for the CDR3 is TGTGCCAGCAAAGCAGGGAATGTGAACGAGCAGTACTTC. The chain carries TRBV28 and TRBJ2-7; TRBD1 is a possible D gene (5 bases). The CDR3 has 13 amino acids. CDR1 MDHEN and CDR2 SYDVKM come from the germline V gene. Trimming took off 7 bases at V and 5 bases at J, with 15 bases between the two ends.

The chain has TRBV4-3 and TRBJ1-2; the D is unclear. V gave up 5 bases and J gave up 7 bases, with 14 bases separating them. The CDR3 extends over 13 amino acids. Germline CDR1 is LGHNA and CDR2 is YSLEER. The CDR3 here is CASSLEGSFGYTF. The CDR3 bases are TGCGCCAGCAGCTTAGAGGGCTCTTTTGGCTACACCTTC.

The chain combines TRBV6-6 with TRBJ1-5; 9 bases match TRBD1. Germline V gene sequence: CDR1 MNHNY, CDR2 SVGAGI (reference sequence). Trimming cost V 6 bases and J 4 bases; bases outside gene matches: 7. This CDR3 spans 15 amino acids. CDR3 amino acids: CASSQQGAVNQPQHF. CDR3 bases: TGTGCCAGCAGCCAACAGGGGGCGGTGAATCAGCCCCAGCATTTT.

The chain uses TRBV9 and TRBJ2-7; D possibly corresponds to TRBD2 (5 bases). From germline, CDR1 is SGDLS and CDR2 YYNGEE. There are 14 residues in the CDR3. Trimming took off 3 bases at V and 5 bases at J, with 15 bases between the two ends. This CDR3 is CASSASGMGDEQYF. Here the CDR3 DNA reads TGTGCCAGCAGCGCGTCCGGTATGGGAGACGAGCAGTACTTC.

V usage is TRBV5-4 and J usage is TRBJ2-2; D is perhaps TRBD1 (6 bases). The V gene lost 4 bases and the J gene lost 4 bases, with 11 bases spanning the gap. This CDR3 spans 14 amino acids. Looked up from germline, CDR1 is SGHNT and CDR2 is YYREEE (reference sequence). CDR3 amino acids: CASSNSRGTGELFF. CDR3 bases: TGTGCCAGCAGCAATAGCAGGGGCACCGGGGAGCTGTTTTTT. Using reference TRBV5-4 and TRBJ2-2 for the parts outside the CDR3, the full variable domain is ETGVTQSPTHLIKTRGQQVTLRCSSQSGHNTVSWYQQALGQGPQFIFQYYREEENGRGNFPPRFSGLQFPNYSSELNVNALELDDSALYLCASSNSRGTGELFFGEGSRLTVL.

This chain connects TRBV5-4 to TRBJ2-5; TRBD2 agrees at 12 bases. The CDR3 runs 15 residues. After removal of 5 bases from V and 5 bases from J, the junction contained 7 bases not matched to a gene. Germline V lookup: CDR1 SGHNT, CDR2 YYREEE (reference sequence). The CDR3 region is CASSTSGRWAETQYF. CDR3 DNA: TGTGCCAGCAGTACTAGCGGGAGGTGGGCTGAGACCCAGTACTTC.

V is TRBV5-1 and J is TRBJ1-5, with D perhaps TRBD1 (5 bases). Trimming left V 0 bases short and J 5 bases short, with 9 bases between. Germline V gene sequence: CDR1 SGHRS, CDR2 YFSETQ. CDR3 length equals 14 residues. In DNA, the CDR3 is TGCGCCAGCAGCTTGGGGACATCTGATCAGCCCCAGCATTTT. Translation: CASSLGTSDQPQHF.

The CDR3 region has the DNA TGTGCCAGTAGCGCTTGGGACAGGGAATATCAGCCCCAGCATTTT. It codes for CASSAWDREYQPQHF. This chain joins TRBV19 and TRBJ1-5, with 9 nucleotides matching TRBD1. The length of the CDR3 is 15 residues. Trimming removed 6 bases from V and 5 bases from J; junction bases left unmatched: 8. Germline values: CDR1 LNHDA, CDR2 SQIVND (reference sequence).

J is TRBJ2-5 and V is TRBV15; no firm D call. The CDR3 sequence is 13 residues long. CDR1 and CDR2 (germline): LNHNV, YYDKDF (reference sequence). The V end lost 3 bases, the J end lost 5 bases, and 10 bases lay between the germline ends. As DNA, the CDR3 is TGTGCCACCAGCAGCTCTCCCGGGGAGACCCAGTACTTC. Translation gives CATSSSPGETQYF.

The chain recombines TRBV7-9 with TRBJ2-7; weak D call: TRBD2 (6 bases). Germline assignment: CDR1 SEHNR and CDR2 FQNEAQ (reference sequence). With 5 bases removed from V and 2 bases from J, the gap between germline ends came to 16 bases. The length of the CDR3 is 15 residues. This chain's CDR3 is CASSPREAPPYEQYF. The CDR3 nucleotides read TGTGCCAGCAGCCCCAGGGAGGCACCTCCCTACGAGCAGTACTTC.

The chain carries TRBV28 and TRBJ2-7; TRBD2 might be the D (6 bases). The CDR3 runs to 15 residues. V was clipped by 2 bases and J by 0 bases, with 11 bases between them. Germline V lookup: CDR1 MDHEN, CDR2 SYDVKM. For the CDR3, the DNA is TGTGCCAGCAGTTTAAAGGAGGGCAGCTCCTACGAGCAGTACTTC. Translation: CASSLKEGSSYEQYF.

This chain links TRBV6-5 with TRBJ2-7; 7 bases agree with TRBD1. The J segment lost 2 bases and the V segment lost 5 bases, leaving 6 bases of the junction unmatched. Germline V gene sequence: CDR1 MNHEY, CDR2 SVGAGI. The CDR3 spans 14 residues. The CDR3 DNA is TGTGCCAGCAGTCAGGGGGAAGAGGCCTACGAGCAGTACTTC. Protein product: CASSQGEEAYEQYF.